The source of this T cell receptor (beta chain) is a study of metastatic and nonmetastatic thyroid tumors. At the level of the study: Malignant thyroid and benign thyroid patients provided blood and tumor or nodule tissue whose repertoires were compared. Study-wide results and caveats: Reportedly, malignant thyroid tumors had significantly higher TCR beta diversity than benign nodules, in blood and tumor.

Details on this clone: What it binds is unknown.

In the study's own analysis: It was from CDR3 differences across clinicopathological groups that a distant-metastasis classifier for papillary thyroid cancer was built. With MiXCR, TCRdb reprocessed the PCR reads. The V and J calls were determined by TCRdb, not by the authors. This table has roughly 20,000 clones, just over 35% appearing once. CDR3 length equals 14 residues. Germline V gene lookup returns CDR1 MNHNS and CDR2 SASEGT. The V end was cut by 3 bases, the J end by 3 bases, with 9 bases between. No patient received treatment before thyroid surgery. This receptor was taken from a female donor with papillary thyroid cancer or a benign thyroid nodule (not recorded which). Some clones in this sample may be carry-over from other donors' samples. The sequenced sample was tumor tissue. The chain couples TRBV6-1 to TRBJ2-1; perhaps TRBD1 as D (6 bases). The CDR3: CASSDLDSYNEQFF. In DNA, the CDR3 is TGTGCCAGCAGTGACTTGGACAGCTACAATGAGCAGTTCTTC.